Shown below are 14 T cell receptor beta chains from a single sample sequenced in a study of Graves' ophthalmopathy and Graves' hyperthyroidism (dated by TCRdb to the late 2010s). Sequencing relied on an Illumina HiSeq 2000. For repertoire sequencing, TCR beta CDR3 regions were amplified from RNA transcripts. The first round of RT-PCR was done with HTBI primers and the Qiagen OneStep RT-PCR kit, and was followed by a second round of multiplex PCR, then size selection and purification. TCRdb reanalyzed the raw reads on its own, using fastp at Q25 for trimming and MiXCR for clone calling, and kept in-frame beta chains. CDR3 protein sequences are deduplicated, and each keeps its most common genes and DNA. A total of about 620,000 distinct CDR3 sequences appear in this sample, 22% of them only once. The top ten constitute more than 5.5% of the sample. The specimen was peripheral blood. These receptors all come from a woman under 30 with stable Graves' hyperthyroidism. Some clones in this sample may be carry-over from other donors' samples. Donor details come from another sample of the same person, matched by shared clones.

This clonotype has ten or more counts. The chain's CDR3 is CATSRRGATYEQYF. In nucleotides, the CDR3 is TGTGCCACCAGCCGACGGGGAGCAACCTACGAGCAGTACTTC. V and J are TRBV15 and TRBJ2-7, with a tentative D call TRBD2 (5 bases). The germline CDR1 and CDR2 sequences are LNHNV and YYDKDF (reference sequence). CDR3 size: 14 residues. The V gene lost 5 bases and the J gene lost 2 bases, with 13 bases spanning the gap.

There are a few counts of this clonotype. The chain has TRBV4-3 and TRBJ1-1, with TRBD1 matching over 8 bases. V lost 4 bases to trimming and J lost 0 bases; unmatched junction nucleotides: 10. This CDR3 has 17 amino acids. Germline V CDR1 and CDR2: LGHNA, YSLEER. The CDR3 bases are TGCGCCAGCAGCCCAGGACAGGGTGGGAGGGTGAACACTGAAGCTTTCTTT. This sequence encodes CASSPGQGGRVNTEAFF.

The V call is TRBV7-2, the J call TRBJ2-5, with 8 nucleotides matching TRBD1. The J segment lost 7 bases and the V segment lost 5 bases, leaving 12 bases of the junction unmatched. The CDR3 spans 15 residues. The germline CDR1 and CDR2 sequences are SGHTA and FQGNSA. In DNA form, the CDR3 reads TGTGCCAGCAGCCCCCCCCTGGACAGGGCGGTGACCCAGTACTTC. Protein sequence: CASSPPLDRAVTQYF.

This clonotype appeared a few times. The J gene is TRBJ2-4, the V gene TRBV10-1; 8 bases are shared with TRBD1. CDR1 and CDR2 (germline): WNHNN, SYGVQD (reference sequence). The ends lost 3 bases at V and 7 bases at J; junction bases unmatched: 8. The CDR3 runs to 15 residues. The CDR3, as DNA: TGCGCCAGCAGTGAAAGTGGACAGGGACCGAACATTCAGTACTTC. It specifies CASSESGQGPNIQYF.

This clonotype was seen repeatedly, ten times or more. The rearrangement uses TRBV28 and TRBJ2-5, with 8 positions matching TRBD2. The V and J ends lost 2 bases and 4 bases, in that order; junction bases with no gene match: 6. Germline V gene sequence: CDR1 MDHEN, CDR2 SYDVKM. The CDR3 runs to 15 residues. As DNA, the CDR3 is TGTGCCAGCAGTTTACGGCTAGCGGGTATAGAGACCCAGTACTTC. Translating it yields CASSLRLAGIETQYF.

This clonotype was seen a single time. J is TRBJ1-2 and V is TRBV11-2; D is perhaps TRBD1 (5 bases). With 1 base removed from V and 5 bases from J, the gap between germline ends came to 14 bases. The CDR3 is 15 residues long. The germline CDR1 and CDR2 sequences are SGHAT and FQNNGV. The CDR3 DNA follows: TGTGCCAGCAGCTTAGTCCCCCAGACAGCTTATGGCTACACCTTC. It codes for CASSLVPQTAYGYTF.

At least ten counts were recorded for this clonotype. This chain joins TRBV6-5 and TRBJ2-5; no clear D gene. CDR1 MNHEY and CDR2 SVGAGI come from the germline V gene. The CDR3 loop spans 14 amino acids. V lost 0 bases to trimming and J lost 2 bases, with 7 bases between them. DNA for the CDR3: TGTGCCAGCAGTTACTCGGCTGATCAAGAGACCCAGTACTTC. Encoded protein: CASSYSADQETQYF.

This clonotype occurred many times. In nucleotides, the CDR3 is TGTGCCAGCAGTGAACGGACGGAAAAGCGCTACGAGCAGTACTTC. Translated: CASSERTEKRYEQYF. V gene TRBV6-1 combines with J gene TRBJ2-7; D is uncertain. Trimming cost V 2 bases and J 3 bases, with 14 bases left between them. The germline V gene has CDR1 MNHNS and CDR2 SASEGT. The CDR3 sequence is 15 residues long.

This clonotype was observed a handful of times. The CDR3 is CASSSIGDSRGDYGYTF. The CDR3 DNA sequence: TGTGCCAGCAGTTCCATTGGAGATAGCCGGGGGGACTATGGCTACACCTTC. V is TRBV6-5 and J is TRBJ1-2; D perhaps matches TRBD1 (5 bases). Germline V lookup: CDR1 MNHEY, CDR2 SVGAGI. The CDR3 length is 17 residues. V lost 4 bases, J lost 3 bases, and 21 bases lay in between.

This sequence joins TRBV19 and TRBJ1-2; 8 nucleotides match TRBD1. After removal of 5 bases from V and 8 bases from J, the junction contained 10 bases not matched to a gene. CDR3 size: 14 residues. Per germline, CDR1 LNHDA and CDR2 SQIVND (reference sequence). The CDR3 protein is CASSRRQGLGGYTF. DNA of the CDR3: TGTGCCAGTAGTCGGCGACAGGGGTTGGGGGGCTACACCTTC. The full variable domain, completed using reference TRBV19 and TRBJ1-2, is DGGITQSPKYLFRKEGQNVTLSCEQNLNHDAMYWYRQDPGQGLRLIYYSQIVNDFQKGDIAEGYSVSREKKESFPLTVTSAQKNPTAFYLCASSRRQGLGGYTFGSGTRLTVV.

The CDR3 here is CASRATGVSLHGYTF. In DNA form, the CDR3 reads TGTGCCAGCAGAGCGACAGGGGTTTCCCTACATGGCTACACCTTC. The chain couples TRBV12-3 or TRBV12-4 to TRBJ1-2, with 8 bases matching TRBD1. V shed 6 bases, J shed 6 bases, and the junction held 12 bases outside the gene matches. The CDR3 contains 15 residues.

The V and J genes are TRBV6-5 and TRBJ1-2, with TRBD1 matching over 9 bases. Germline CDR1 reads MNHEY; CDR2 reads SVGAGI. V was pared by 5 bases and J by 5 bases, with 6 bases of the junction left unmatched. The CDR3 sequence is 14 residues long. The CDR3 nucleotides read TGTGCCAGCAGTAACCCGGGGACAGGGTATGGCTACACCTTC. It encodes CASSNPGTGYGYTF.

This clonotype has more than one count but fewer than ten. The CDR3 region is CAWSRPTGGNGYTF. The CDR3, as DNA: TGTGCCTGGAGCCGACCTACAGGGGGCAATGGCTACACCTTC. The V gene is TRBV30, the J gene TRBJ1-2; 9 positions match TRBD1. V shed 3 bases, J shed 6 bases, and the junction held 8 bases outside the gene matches. Germline loops: CDR1 GTSNPN, CDR2 SVGIG (reference sequence). The CDR3 extends over 14 amino acids. Full variable domain (outside the CDR3, taken from reference TRBV30 and TRBJ1-2): SQTIHQWPATLVQPVGSPLSLECTVEGTSNPNLYWYRQAAGRGLQLLFYSVGIGQISSEVPQNLSASRPQDRQFILSSKKLLLSDSGFYLCAWSRPTGGNGYTFGSGTRLTVV.

This clonotype was found once. The conserved phenylalanine or tryptophan is not found at the CDR3 terminus, so this likely reflects a read error. The rearrangement uses TRBV28 and TRBJ1-5; D gene uncertain. The CDR3 is 12 amino acids. Germline V gene lookup returns CDR1 MDHEN and CDR2 SYDVKM. The CDR3 DNA follows: TGTGCCAGTAGTTTAAGGGTGACTTCCCAGCATTAT. Translated, it gives CASSLRVTSQHY.